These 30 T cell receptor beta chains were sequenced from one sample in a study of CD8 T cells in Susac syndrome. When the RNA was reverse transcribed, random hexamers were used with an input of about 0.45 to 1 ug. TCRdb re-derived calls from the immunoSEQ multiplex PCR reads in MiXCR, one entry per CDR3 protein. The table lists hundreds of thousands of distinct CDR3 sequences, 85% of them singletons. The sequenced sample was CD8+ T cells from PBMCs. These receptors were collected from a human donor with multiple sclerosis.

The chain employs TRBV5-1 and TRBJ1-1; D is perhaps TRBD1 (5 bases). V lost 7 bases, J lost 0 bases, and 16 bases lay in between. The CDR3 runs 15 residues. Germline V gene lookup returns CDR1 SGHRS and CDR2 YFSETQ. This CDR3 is CASESGTAMNTEAFF. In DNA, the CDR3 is TGCGCCAGCGAATCCGGGACGGCCATGAACACTGAAGCTTTCTTT.

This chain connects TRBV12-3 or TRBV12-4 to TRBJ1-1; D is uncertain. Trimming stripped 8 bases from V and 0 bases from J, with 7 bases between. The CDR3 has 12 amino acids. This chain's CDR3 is CASLSVNTEAFF. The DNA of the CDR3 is TGTGCCAGCCTTTCCGTGAACACTGAAGCTTTCTTT.

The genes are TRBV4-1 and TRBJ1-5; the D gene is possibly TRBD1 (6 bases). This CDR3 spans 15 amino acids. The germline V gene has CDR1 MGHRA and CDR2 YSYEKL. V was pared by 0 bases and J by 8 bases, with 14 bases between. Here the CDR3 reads CASSQEGGHGEPQHF. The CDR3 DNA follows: TGCGCCAGCAGCCAAGAGGGGGGCCATGGGGAGCCCCAGCATTTT.

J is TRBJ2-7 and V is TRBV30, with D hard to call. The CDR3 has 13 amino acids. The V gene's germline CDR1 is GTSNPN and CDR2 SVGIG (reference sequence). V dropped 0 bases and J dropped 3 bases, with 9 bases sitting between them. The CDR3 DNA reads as TGTGCCTGGAGTGTGGGAACTTACTACGAGCAGTACTTC. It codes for CAWSVGTYYEQYF. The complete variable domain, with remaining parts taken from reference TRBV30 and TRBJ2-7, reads SQTIHQWPATLVQPVGSPLSLECTVEGTSNPNLYWYRQAAGRGLQLLFYSVGIGQISSEVPQNLSASRPQDRQFILSSKKLLLSDSGFYLCAWSVGTYYEQYFGPGTRLTVT.

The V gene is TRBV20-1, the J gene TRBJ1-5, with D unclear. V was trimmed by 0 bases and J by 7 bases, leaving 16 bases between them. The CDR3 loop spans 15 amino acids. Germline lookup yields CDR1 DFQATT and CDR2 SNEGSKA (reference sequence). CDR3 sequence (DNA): TGCAGTGCTAGAGATGGAGCGACCGCCGTGCAGCCCCAGCATTTT. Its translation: CSARDGATAVQPQHF.

Here the CDR3 DNA reads TGCGCCAGCAGCCAAGGGGGCCAGGGGGATCAGCCCCAGCATTTT. Protein sequence: CASSQGGQGDQPQHF. The J gene is TRBJ1-5, the V gene TRBV4-1, with TRBD1 identical over 7 bases. V was pared by 1 base and J by 5 bases, with 5 bases of the junction left unmatched. This CDR3 region has 15 residues. CDR1 and CDR2 from the germline V gene are MGHRA and YSYEKL.

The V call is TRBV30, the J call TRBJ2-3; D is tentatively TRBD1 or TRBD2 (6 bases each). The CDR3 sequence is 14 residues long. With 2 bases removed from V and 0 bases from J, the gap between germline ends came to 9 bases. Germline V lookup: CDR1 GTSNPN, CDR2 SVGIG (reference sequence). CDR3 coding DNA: TGTGCCTGGAGTAGGGGGGCTAGCACAGATACGCAGTATTTT. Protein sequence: CAWSRGASTDTQYF.

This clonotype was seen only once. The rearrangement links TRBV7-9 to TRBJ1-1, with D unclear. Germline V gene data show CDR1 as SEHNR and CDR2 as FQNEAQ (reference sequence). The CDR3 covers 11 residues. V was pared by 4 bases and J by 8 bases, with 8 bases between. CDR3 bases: TGTGCCAGCAGCTCAGCGGTCGAAGCTTTCTTT. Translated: CASSSAVEAFF.

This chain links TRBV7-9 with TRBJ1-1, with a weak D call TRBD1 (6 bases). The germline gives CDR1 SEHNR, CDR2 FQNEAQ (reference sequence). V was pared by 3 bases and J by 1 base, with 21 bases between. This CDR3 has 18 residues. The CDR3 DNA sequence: TGTGCCAGCAGCTTTTGGCCCCCTAGTAACAGGGAGAACACTGAAGCTTTCTTT. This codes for CASSFWPPSNRENTEAFF. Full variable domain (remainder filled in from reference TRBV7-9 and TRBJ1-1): DTGVSQNPRHKITKRGQNVTFRCDPISEHNRLYWYRQTLGQGPEFLTYFQNEAQLEKSRLLSDRFSAERPKGSFSTLEIQRTEQGDSAMYLCASSFWPPSNRENTEAFFGQGTRLTVV.

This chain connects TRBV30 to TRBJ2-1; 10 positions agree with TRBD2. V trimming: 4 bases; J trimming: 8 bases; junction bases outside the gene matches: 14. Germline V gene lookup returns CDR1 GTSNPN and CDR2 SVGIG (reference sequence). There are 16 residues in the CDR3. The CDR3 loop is CAWTPTPGLAIDEQFF. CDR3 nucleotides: TGTGCCTGGACTCCAACGCCGGGACTAGCGATCGATGAGCAGTTCTTC. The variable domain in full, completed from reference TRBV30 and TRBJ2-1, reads SQTIHQWPATLVQPVGSPLSLECTVEGTSNPNLYWYRQAAGRGLQLLFYSVGIGQISSEVPQNLSASRPQDRQFILSSKKLLLSDSGFYLCAWTPTPGLAIDEQFFGPGTRLTVL.

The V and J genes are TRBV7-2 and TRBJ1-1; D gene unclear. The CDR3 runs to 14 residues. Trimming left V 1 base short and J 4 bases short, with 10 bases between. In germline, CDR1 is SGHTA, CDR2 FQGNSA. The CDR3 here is CASSLGVWGTEAFF. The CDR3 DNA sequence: TGTGCCAGCAGCTTAGGGGTCTGGGGCACTGAAGCTTTCTTT.

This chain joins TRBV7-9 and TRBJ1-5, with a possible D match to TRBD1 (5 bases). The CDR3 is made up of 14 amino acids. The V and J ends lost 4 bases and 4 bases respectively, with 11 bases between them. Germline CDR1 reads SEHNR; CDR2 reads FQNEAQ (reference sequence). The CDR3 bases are TGTGCCAGCAGCTCTGGGGGGGTAAATCAGCCCCAGCATTTT. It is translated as CASSSGGVNQPQHF. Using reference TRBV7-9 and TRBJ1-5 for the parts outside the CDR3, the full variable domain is DTGVSQNPRHKITKRGQNVTFRCDPISEHNRLYWYRQTLGQGPEFLTYFQNEAQLEKSRLLSDRFSAERPKGSFSTLEIQRTEQGDSAMYLCASSSGGVNQPQHFGDGTRLSIL.

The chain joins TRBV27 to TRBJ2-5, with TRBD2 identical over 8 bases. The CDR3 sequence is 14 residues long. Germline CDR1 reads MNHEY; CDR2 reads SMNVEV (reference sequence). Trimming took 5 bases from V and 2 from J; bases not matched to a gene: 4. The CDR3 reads CASSPGLEQETQYF. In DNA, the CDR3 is TGTGCCAGCAGTCCGGGACTAGAACAAGAGACCCAGTACTTC.

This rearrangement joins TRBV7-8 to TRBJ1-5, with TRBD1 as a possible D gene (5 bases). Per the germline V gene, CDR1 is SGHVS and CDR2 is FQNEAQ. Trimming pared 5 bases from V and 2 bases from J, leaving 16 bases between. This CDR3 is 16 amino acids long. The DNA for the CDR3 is TGTGCCAGCAGCCCCAGGCCAGGGTTGGGCAATCAGCCCCAGCATTTT. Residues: CASSPRPGLGNQPQHF.

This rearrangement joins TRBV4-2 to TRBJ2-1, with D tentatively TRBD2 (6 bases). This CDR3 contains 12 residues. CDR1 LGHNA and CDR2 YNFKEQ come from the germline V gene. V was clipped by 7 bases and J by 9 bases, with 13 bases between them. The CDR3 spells CASTTDGGEQFF. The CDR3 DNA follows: TGTGCCAGCACCACGGACGGGGGTGAGCAGTTCTTC.

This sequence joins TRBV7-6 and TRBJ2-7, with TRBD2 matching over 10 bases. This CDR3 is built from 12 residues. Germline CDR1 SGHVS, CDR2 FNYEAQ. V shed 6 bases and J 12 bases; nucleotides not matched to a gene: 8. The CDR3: CASRDLAGEVYF. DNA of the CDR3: TGTGCCAGCAGAGATCTAGCGGGAGAAGTGTACTTC.

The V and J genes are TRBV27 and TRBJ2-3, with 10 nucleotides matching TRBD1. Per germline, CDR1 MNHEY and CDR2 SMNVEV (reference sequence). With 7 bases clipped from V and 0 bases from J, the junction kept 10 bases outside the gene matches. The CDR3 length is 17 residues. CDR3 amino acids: CASTKKLTGGSTDTQYF. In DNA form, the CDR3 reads TGTGCCAGCACAAAGAAACTGACAGGGGGCAGCACAGATACGCAGTATTTT.

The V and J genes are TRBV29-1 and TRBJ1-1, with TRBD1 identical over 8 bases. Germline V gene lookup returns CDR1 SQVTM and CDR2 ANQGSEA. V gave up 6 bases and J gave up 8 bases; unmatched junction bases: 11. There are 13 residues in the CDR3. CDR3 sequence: CSVEDREGTEAFF. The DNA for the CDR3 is TGCAGCGTAGAGGACAGGGAGGGTACGGAAGCTTTCTTT. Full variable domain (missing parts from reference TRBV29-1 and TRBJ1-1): SAVISQKPSRDICQRGTSLTIQCQVDSQVTMMFWYRQQPGQSLTLIATANQGSEATYESGFVIDKFPISRPNLTFSTLTVSNMSPEDSSIYLCSVEDREGTEAFFGQGTRLTVV.

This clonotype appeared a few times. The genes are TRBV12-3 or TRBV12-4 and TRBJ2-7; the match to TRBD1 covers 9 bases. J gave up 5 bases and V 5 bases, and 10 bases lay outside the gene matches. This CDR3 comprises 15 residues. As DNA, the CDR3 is TGTGCCAGCAGTCCCGGGACAGGGTCATCCCACGAGCAGTACTTC. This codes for CASSPGTGSSHEQYF.

The CDR3: CASSLASGHYEQYF. The CDR3 DNA reads TGTGCCAGCAGCTTGGCTAGCGGCCACTACGAGCAGTACTTC. The chain recombines TRBV5-4 with TRBJ2-7, with 7 bases matching TRBD2. The CDR3 totals 14 residues. Germline lookup yields CDR1 SGHNT and CDR2 YYREEE (reference sequence). The V gene end was trimmed by 0 bases and the J gene end by 3 bases; junction bases not matched to a gene: 3.

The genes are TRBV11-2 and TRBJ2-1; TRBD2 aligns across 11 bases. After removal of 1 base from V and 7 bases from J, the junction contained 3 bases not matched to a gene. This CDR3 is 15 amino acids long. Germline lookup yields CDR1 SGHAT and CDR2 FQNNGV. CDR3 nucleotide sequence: TGTGCCAGCAGCTTAGTGCTAGCGGGGGGAAATGAGCAGTTCTTC. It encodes CASSLVLAGGNEQFF. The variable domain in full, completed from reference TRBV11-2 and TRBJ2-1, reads EAGVAQSPRYKIIEKRQSVAFWCNPISGHATLYWYQQILGQGPKLLIQFQNNGVVDDSQLPKDRFSAERLKGVDSTLKIQPAKLEDSAVYLCASSLVLAGGNEQFFGPGTRLTVL.

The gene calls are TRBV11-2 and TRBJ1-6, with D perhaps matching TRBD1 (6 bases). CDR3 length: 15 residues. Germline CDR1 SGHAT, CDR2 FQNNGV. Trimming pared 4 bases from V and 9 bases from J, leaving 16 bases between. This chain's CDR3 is CASSSWRGKGSPLHF. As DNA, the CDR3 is TGTGCCAGCAGCTCGTGGAGGGGGAAGGGTTCACCCCTCCACTTT.

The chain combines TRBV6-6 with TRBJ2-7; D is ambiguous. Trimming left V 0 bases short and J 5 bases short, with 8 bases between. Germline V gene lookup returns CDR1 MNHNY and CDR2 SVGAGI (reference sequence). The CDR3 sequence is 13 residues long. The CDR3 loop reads CASSYSSWDEQYF. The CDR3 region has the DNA TGTGCCAGCAGTTACTCGAGCTGGGACGAGCAGTACTTC.

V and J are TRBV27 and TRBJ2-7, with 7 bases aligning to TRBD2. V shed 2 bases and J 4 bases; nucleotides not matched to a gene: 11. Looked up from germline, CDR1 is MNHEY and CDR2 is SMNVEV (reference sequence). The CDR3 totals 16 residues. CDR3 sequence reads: CASSLDTGRGGYEQYF. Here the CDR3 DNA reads TGTGCCAGCAGTTTAGACACGGGGAGGGGCGGGTACGAGCAGTACTTC.

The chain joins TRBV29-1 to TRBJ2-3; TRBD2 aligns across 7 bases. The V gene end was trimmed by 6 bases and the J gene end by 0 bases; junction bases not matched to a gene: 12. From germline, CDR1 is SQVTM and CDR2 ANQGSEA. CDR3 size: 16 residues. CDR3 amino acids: CSVAGTIAPSTDTQYF. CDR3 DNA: TGCAGCGTAGCCGGGACTATTGCTCCTAGCACAGATACGCAGTATTTT.

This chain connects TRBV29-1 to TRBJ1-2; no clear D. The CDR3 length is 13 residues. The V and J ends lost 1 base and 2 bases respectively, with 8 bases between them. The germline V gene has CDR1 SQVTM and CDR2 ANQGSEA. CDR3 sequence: CSVEAETNYGYTF. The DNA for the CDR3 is TGCAGCGTTGAAGCAGAGACCAACTATGGCTACACCTTC.

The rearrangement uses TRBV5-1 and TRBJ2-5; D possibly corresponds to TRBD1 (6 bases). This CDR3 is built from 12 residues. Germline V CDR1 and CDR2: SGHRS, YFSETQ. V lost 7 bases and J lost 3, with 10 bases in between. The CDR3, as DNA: TGCGCCAGCGGGGACACTGAAGAGACCCAGTACTTC. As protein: CASGDTEETQYF.

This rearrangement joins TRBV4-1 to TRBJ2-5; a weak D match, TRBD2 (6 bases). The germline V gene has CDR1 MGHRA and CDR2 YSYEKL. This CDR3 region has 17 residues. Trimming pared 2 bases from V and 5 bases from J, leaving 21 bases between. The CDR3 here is CASSQLLTRGFSETQYF. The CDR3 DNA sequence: TGCGCCAGCAGCCAACTCCTGACGCGGGGTTTTTCGGAGACCCAGTACTTC.

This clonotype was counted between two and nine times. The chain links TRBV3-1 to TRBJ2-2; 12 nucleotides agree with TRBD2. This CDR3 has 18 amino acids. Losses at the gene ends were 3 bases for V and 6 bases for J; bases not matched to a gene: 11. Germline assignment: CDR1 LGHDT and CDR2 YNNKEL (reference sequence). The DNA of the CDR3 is TGTGCCAGCAGCCACGGTCTAGCGGGGGGGCCGGGTCCCGGGGAGCTGTTTTTT. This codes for CASSHGLAGGPGPGELFF.

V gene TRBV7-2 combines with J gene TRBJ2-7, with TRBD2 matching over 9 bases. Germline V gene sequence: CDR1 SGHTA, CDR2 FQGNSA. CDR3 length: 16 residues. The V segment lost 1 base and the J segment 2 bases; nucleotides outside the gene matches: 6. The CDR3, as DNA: TGTGCCAGCAGCTTAGTCCCTAGCGGGGCTACCTACGAGCAGTACTTC. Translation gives CASSLVPSGATYEQYF.